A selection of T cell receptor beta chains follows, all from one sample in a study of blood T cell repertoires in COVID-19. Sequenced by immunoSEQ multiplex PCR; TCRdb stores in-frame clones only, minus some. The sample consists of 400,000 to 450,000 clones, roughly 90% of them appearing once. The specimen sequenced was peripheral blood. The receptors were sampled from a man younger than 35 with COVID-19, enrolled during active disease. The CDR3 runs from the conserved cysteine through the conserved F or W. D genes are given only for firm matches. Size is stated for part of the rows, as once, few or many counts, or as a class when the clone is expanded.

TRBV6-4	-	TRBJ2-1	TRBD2	CASSEGAGAVNEQFF	TGTGCCAGCAGTGAAGGCGCGGGAGCGGTCAATGAGCAGTTCTTC
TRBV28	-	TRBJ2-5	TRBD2	CASILSGGAIGETQYF	TGTGCCAGCATTCTAAGCGGGGGGGCCATAGGAGAGACCCAGTACTTC
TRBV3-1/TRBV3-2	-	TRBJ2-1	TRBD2	CASSQDRGSSGGPRDEQFF	TGTGCCAGCAGCCAAGATAGGGGGAGTAGCGGGGGCCCCAGGGATGAGCAGTTCTTC
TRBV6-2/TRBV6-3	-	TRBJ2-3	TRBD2	CASSPSGFTDTQYF	TGTGCCAGCAGCCCTAGCGGATTCACAGATACGCAGTATTTT
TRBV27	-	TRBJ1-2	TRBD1	CASSMGQAFYGYTF	TGTGCCAGCAGTATGGGACAGGCCTTCTATGGCTACACCTTC
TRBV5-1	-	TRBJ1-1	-	CASSLGSVNTEAFF	TGCGCCAGCAGCTTGGGTTCAGTGAACACTGAAGCTTTCTTT
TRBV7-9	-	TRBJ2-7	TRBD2	CASSFVPGLAGMFEQYF	TGTGCCAGCAGCTTTGTCCCCGGGCTAGCGGGAATGTTCGAGCAGTACTTC
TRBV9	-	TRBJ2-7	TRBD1	CASSVGTGTEISYEQYF	TGTGCCAGCAGCGTAGGAACCGGGACAGAGATCTCCTACGAGCAGTACTTC
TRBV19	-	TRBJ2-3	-	CATSRGSYTQYF	TGTGCCACCAGTCGGGGTTCTTATACGCAGTATTTT
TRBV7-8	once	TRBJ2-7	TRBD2	CASSLMPGLAGYEQYF	TGTGCCAGCAGCTTAATGCCGGGACTAGCGGGCTACGAGCAGTACTTC
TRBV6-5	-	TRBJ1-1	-	CASSTRAGNTEAFF	TGTGCCAGCAGTACCCGGGCGGGGAACACTGAAGCTTTCTTT
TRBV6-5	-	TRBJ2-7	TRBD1	CASSYRGLTYEQYF	TGTGCCAGCAGCTACAGGGGGCTGACGTACGAGCAGTACTTC
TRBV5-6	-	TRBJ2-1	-	CASSWDTSYNEQFF	TGTGCCAGCAGCTGGGACACCAGCTACAATGAGCAGTTCTTC
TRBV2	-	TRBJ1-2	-	CASSEGGVLYGYTF	TGTGCCAGCAGTGAAGGAGGAGTCCTCTATGGCTACACCTTC
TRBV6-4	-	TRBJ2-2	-	CASSDRLGDTGELFF	TGTGCCAGCAGTGACAGGCTAGGCGACACCGGGGAGCTGTTTTTT
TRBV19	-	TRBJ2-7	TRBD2	CASSIGAGGRYEQYF	TGTGCCAGTAGTATAGGAGCGGGAGGGCGGTACGAGCAGTACTTC
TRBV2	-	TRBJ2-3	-	CASSDDPGDTQYF	TGTGCCAGCAGTGATGATCCGGGAGATACGCAGTATTTT
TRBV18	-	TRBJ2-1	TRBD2	CASSRLLGEGHRNEQFF	TGTGCCAGCTCACGACTCTTGGGGGAGGGCCATCGGAATGAGCAGTTCTTC
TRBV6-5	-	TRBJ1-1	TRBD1	CASSYTRRDRNTEAFF	TGTGCCAGCAGTTACACCCGTAGGGACAGGAATACTGAAGCTTTCTTT
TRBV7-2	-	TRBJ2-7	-	CASSFRPRGSPYEQYF	TGTGCCAGCAGCTTCCGCCCCCGGGGTTCTCCCTACGAGCAGTACTTC
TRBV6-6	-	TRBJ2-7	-	CASSYSEVYEQYF	TGTGCCAGCAGTTACTCAGAGGTTTACGAGCAGTACTTC
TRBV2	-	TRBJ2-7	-	CASNVGGNYEQYF	TGTGCCAGCAACGTAGGGGGTAACTACGAGCAGTACTTC
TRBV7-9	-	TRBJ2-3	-	CASSLRGSGTDTQYF	TGTGCCAGCAGCTTACGGGGGAGCGGCACAGATACGCAGTATTTT
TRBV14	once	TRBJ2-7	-	CASSRGFSYEQYF	TGTGCCAGCAGCCGGGGCTTCTCCTACGAGCAGTACTTC
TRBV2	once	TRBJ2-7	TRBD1	CASGSRQGRYEQYF	TGTGCCAGCGGCTCGAGACAGGGGCGCTACGAGCAGTACTTC
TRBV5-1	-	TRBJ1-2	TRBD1	CASPWDRFREGNYGYTF	TGCGCCAGCCCCTGGGACAGGTTCAGAGAGGGGAACTATGGCTACACCTTC
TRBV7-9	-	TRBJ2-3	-	CASSSALRGRMGDTQYF	TGTGCCAGCAGCTCCGCCCTCAGGGGAAGGATGGGAGATACGCAGTATTTT
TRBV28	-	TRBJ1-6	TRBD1	CASSLGGTGGVSPLHF	TGTGCCAGCAGTTTGGGCGGGACAGGGGGGGTTTCACCCCTCCACTTT
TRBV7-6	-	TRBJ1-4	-	CASSSEAGQLNEKLFF	TGTGCCAGCAGCTCAGAGGCGGGGCAGCTGAATGAAAAACTGTTTTTT
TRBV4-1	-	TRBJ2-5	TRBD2	CASSPRGGGSFETQYF	TGCGCCAGCAGCCCACGCGGGGGGGGCAGTTTTGAGACCCAGTACTTC
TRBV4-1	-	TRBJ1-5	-	CASSQSGLRPQHF	TGCGCCAGCAGCCAAAGCGGGTTGAGGCCCCAGCATTTT
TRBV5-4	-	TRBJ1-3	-	CASSRGPGVTGNTIYF	TGTGCCAGCAGTCGAGGCCCAGGGGTTACAGGAAACACCATATATTTT
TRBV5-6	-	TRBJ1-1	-	CASSSSGRVGAFF	TGTGCCAGCAGCTCCTCGGGGAGGGTTGGAGCTTTCTTT
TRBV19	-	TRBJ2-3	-	CASSTSTDTQYF	TGTGCCAGTAGTACTAGCACAGATACGCAGTATTTT
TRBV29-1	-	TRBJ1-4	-	CSVLVQGTQLATNEKLFF	TGCAGCGTCCTAGTACAGGGAACCCAACTTGCAACTAATGAAAAACTGTTTTTT
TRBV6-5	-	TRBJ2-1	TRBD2	CASRLAGGGYNEQFF	TGTGCCAGCAGACTAGCGGGGGGGGGCTACAATGAGCAGTTCTTC
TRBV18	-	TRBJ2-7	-	CASTEGPQYYEQYF	TGTGCCAGTACCGAGGGCCCCCAGTATTACGAGCAGTACTTC
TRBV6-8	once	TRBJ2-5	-	CASSYSAQSSETQYF	TGTGCCAGCAGTTACTCGGCACAGTCCTCAGAGACCCAGTACTTC
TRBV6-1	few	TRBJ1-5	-	CASSEGQSNQPQHF	TGTGCCAGCAGTGAAGGACAGAGCAATCAGCCCCAGCATTTT
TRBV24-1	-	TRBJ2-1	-	CATSGAFPTNEQFF	TGTGCCACCAGTGGCGCCTTTCCTACTAATGAGCAGTTCTTC
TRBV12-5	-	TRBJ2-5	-	CASGFAGTSQETQYF	TGTGCTAGTGGTTTTGCCGGGACATCCCAAGAGACCCAGTACTTC
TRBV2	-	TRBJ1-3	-	CASSGGRGSSGNTIYF	TGTGCCAGCAGTGGGGGAAGGGGAAGCTCTGGAAACACCATATATTTT
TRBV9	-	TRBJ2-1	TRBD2	CASSATTSGGAEQFF	TGTGCCAGCAGCGCAACGACTAGCGGGGGGGCTGAGCAGTTCTTC
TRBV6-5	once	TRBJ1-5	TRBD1	CASRPTGGGNQPQHF	TGTGCCAGCAGACCTACAGGGGGCGGAAATCAGCCCCAGCATTTT
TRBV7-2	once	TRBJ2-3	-	CASSSSGTNTDTQYF	TGTGCCAGCAGCTCGTCCGGGACAAACACAGATACGCAGTATTTT
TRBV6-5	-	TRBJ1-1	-	CASKLGGGEAFF	TGTGCCAGCAAGCTCGGAGGAGGTGAAGCTTTCTTT
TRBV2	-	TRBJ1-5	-	CASSVGQSSNQPQHF	TGTGCCAGCAGTGTCGGACAATCCAGCAATCAGCCCCAGCATTTT
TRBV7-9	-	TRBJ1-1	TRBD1	CASSEGTGMNTEAFF	TGTGCCAGCAGCGAAGGGACAGGTATGAACACTGAAGCTTTCTTT
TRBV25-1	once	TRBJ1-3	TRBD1	CASRQGTGNTIYF	TGTGCCAGCAGACAGGGGACTGGAAACACCATATATTTT
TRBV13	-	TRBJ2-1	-	CASSTGSHEQFF	TGTGCCAGCAGTACAGGGAGCCATGAGCAGTTCTTC
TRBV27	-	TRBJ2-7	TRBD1	CASRGQGYEQYF	TGTGCCAGCAGGGGACAGGGCTACGAGCAGTACTTC
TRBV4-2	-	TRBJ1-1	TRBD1	CASSQVRDRDDEAFF	TGTGCCAGCAGCCAAGTCCGGGACAGGGATGACGAAGCTTTCTTT
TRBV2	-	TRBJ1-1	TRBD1	CASSDAQGAVNTEAFF	TGTGCCAGCAGTGACGCACAGGGGGCCGTGAACACTGAAGCTTTCTTT
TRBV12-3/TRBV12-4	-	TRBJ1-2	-	CASSTQGSYGYTF	TGTGCCAGCAGTACCCAGGGTAGCTATGGCTACACCTTC
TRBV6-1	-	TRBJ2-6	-	CASSGTIGANVLTF	TGTGCCAGCAGCGGTACCATAGGGGCCAACGTCCTGACTTTC
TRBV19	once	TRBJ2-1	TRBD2	CASSSPGLAGFEQFF	TGTGCCAGTAGTTCCCCCGGTCTAGCGGGATTTGAGCAGTTCTTC
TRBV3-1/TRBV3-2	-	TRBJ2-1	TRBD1	CASSQRDRGPYNEQFF	TGTGCCAGCAGCCAGAGGGACAGGGGGCCTTACAATGAGCAGTTCTTC